The text below deals with one TCR beta chain. This entry comes from a study of human T cells and chemical hapten exposure. Background on the study: Per-sample TCR yield variability stemmed mainly from small pooled library volume differences.

Individual cDNA molecules in this library carried unique molecular identifiers. TCRdb independently ran MiXCR on the RACE reads; one entry per CDR3 protein. The data hold roughly 130,000 distinct CDR3 sequences, with approximately 8.3% observed a single time. The ends were cut back, 5 bases at V and 9 bases at J, with 10 bases in the middle. There are 11 residues in the CDR3. Germline CDR1 is SGHTA and CDR2 is FQGNSA. The time point was: healthy volunteer bleed at 2 weeks. Unfractionated whole blood served as the source for total RNA extraction. This chain links TRBV7-2 with TRBJ2-5; D unclear. This receptor was obtained from a male donor in good health. Some clones in this sample may be carry-over from other donors' samples. Sequenced input: whole blood. This chain's CDR3 is CASSRSGAQYF. Here the CDR3 DNA reads TGTGCCAGCAGCCGATCGGGTGCCCAGTACTTC.